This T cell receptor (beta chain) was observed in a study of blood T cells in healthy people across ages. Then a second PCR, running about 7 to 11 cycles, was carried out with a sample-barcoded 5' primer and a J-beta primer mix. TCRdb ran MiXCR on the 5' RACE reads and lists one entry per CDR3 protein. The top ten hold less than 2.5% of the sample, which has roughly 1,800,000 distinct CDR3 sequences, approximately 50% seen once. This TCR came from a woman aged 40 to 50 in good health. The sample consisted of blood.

CDR3 DNA: TGCGCCAGCAGCTTGGTAGGGGGCGGAAACAATGAGCAGTTCTTC. The encoded protein is CASSLVGGGNNEQFF. The chain joins TRBV5-1 to TRBJ2-1, with 7 bases fitting TRBD1. Germline CDR1 and CDR2: SGHRS and YFSETQ. The length of the CDR3 is 15 residues. The V gene end was trimmed by 0 bases and the J gene end by 5 bases; junction bases not matched to a gene: 5.